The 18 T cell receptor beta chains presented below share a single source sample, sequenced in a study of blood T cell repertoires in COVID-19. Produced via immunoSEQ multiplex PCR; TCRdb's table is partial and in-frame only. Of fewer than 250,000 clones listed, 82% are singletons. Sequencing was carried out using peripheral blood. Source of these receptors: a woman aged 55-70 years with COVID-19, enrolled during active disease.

This CDR3 is CASSPASGRGSEQFF. DNA of the CDR3: TGCGCCAGCAGCCCCGCTAGCGGGAGGGGGAGTGAGCAGTTCTTC. This chain uses TRBV4-3 with TRBJ2-1; 12 bases match TRBD2. The junction had 7 bases not matched to a gene; V was cut back by 4 bases and J by 9 bases. Germline CDR1 is LGHNA and CDR2 is YSLEER. The CDR3 is 15 amino acids.

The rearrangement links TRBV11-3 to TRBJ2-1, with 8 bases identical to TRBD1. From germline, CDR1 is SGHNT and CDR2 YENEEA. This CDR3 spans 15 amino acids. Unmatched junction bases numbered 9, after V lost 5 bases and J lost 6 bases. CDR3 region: CASSPRQGSANEQFF. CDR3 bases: TGTGCCAGCAGCCCTAGACAGGGGTCTGCCAATGAGCAGTTCTTC.

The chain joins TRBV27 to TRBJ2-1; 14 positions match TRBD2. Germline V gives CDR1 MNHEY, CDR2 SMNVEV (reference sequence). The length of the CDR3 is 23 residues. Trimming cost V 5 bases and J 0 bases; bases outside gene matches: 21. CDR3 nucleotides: TGTGCCAGCAGTCTTATGGACCTAAAGACTAGCGGGAGGGTTGAACTCTCCTACAATGAGCAGTTCTTC. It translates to CASSLMDLKTSGRVELSYNEQFF.

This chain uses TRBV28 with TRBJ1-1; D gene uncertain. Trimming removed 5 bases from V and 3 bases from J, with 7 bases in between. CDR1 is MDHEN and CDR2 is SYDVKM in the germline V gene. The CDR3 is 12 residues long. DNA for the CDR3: TGTGCCAGCAGTAGACGGGACACTGAAGCTTTCTTT. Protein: CASSRRDTEAFF.

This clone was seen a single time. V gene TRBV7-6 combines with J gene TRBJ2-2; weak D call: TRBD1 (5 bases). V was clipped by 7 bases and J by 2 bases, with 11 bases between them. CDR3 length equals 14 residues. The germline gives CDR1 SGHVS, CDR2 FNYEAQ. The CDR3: CASKGLTNTGELFF. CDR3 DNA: TGTGCCAGCAAGGGGCTAACTAACACCGGGGAGCTGTTTTTT.

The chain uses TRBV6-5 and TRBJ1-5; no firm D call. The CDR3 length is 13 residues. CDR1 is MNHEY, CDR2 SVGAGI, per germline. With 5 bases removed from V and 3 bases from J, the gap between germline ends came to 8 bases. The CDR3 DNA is TGTGCCAGCAGTCCCAGTCCCAATCAGCCCCAGCATTTT. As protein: CASSPSPNQPQHF.

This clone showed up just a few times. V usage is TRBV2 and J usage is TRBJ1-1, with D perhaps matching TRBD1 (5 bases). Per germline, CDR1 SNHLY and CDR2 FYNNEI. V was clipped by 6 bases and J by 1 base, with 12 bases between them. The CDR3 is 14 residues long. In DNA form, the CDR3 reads TGTGCCAGCAGATCAGGGCGAGGGAACACTGAAGCTTTCTTT. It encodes CASRSGRGNTEAFF. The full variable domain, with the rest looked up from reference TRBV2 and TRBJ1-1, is EPEVTQTPSHQVTQMGQEVILRCVPISNHLYFYWYRQILGQKVEFLVSFYNNEISEKSEIFDDQFSVERPDGSNFTLKIRSTKLEDSAMYFCASRSGRGNTEAFFGQGTRLTVV.

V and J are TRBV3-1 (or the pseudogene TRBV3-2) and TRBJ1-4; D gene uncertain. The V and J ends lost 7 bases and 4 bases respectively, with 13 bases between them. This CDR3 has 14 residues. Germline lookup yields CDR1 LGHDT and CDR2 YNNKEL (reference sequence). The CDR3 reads CASNNRGGNEKLFF. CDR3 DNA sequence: TGTGCCAGCAACAATCGGGGAGGTAATGAAAAACTGTTTTTT.

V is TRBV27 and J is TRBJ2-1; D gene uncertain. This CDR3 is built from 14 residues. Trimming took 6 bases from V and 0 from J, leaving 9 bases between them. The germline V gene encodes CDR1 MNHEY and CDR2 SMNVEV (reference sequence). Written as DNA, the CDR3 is TGTGCCAGCAGATCCGACATCTCCTACAATGAGCAGTTCTTC. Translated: CASRSDISYNEQFF.

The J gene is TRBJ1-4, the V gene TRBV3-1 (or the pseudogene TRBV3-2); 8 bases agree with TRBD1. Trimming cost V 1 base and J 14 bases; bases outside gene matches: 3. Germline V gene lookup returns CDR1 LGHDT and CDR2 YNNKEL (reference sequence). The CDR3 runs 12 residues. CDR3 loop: CASSQGDRRLFF. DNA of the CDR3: TGTGCCAGCAGCCAAGGGGACAGGAGGCTGTTTTTT.

CDR3 loop: CSVDNGRANPGGGYTF. The CDR3 DNA reads as TGCAGCGTTGATAATGGCAGAGCCAACCCGGGTGGTGGCTACACCTTC. This sequence joins TRBV29-1 and TRBJ1-2; D unclear. Germline-derived CDR1 and CDR2 are SQVTM and ANQGSEA. CDR3 length: 16 amino acids. V was pared by 3 bases and J by 7 bases, with 24 bases between.

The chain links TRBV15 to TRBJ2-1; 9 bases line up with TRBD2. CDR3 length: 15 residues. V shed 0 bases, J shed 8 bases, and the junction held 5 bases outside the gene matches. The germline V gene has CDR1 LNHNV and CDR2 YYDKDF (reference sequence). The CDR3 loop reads CATSRETSGFDEQFF. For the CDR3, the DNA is TGTGCCACCAGCAGAGAAACTAGCGGGTTCGATGAGCAGTTCTTC.

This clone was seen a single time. CDR3 in DNA: TGTGCCAGCAGCCAGAGACAGGGGGGGGTACCCCAGCATTTT. Translating it yields CASSQRQGGVPQHF. The chain recombines TRBV6-2 or TRBV6-3 with TRBJ1-5, with 9 bases that match TRBD1. Trimming took 6 bases from V and 10 from J; bases not matched to a gene: 10. The CDR3 extends over 14 amino acids. Germline values: CDR1 MNHEY, CDR2 SVGEGT.

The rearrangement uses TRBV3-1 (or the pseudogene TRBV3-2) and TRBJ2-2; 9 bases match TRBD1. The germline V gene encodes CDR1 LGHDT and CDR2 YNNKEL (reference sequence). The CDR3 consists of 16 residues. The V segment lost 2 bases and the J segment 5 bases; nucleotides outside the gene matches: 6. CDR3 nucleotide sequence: TGTGCCAGCAGCCAACGTCCCGGGACAGGGACCGGGGAGCTGTTTTTT. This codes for CASSQRPGTGTGELFF.

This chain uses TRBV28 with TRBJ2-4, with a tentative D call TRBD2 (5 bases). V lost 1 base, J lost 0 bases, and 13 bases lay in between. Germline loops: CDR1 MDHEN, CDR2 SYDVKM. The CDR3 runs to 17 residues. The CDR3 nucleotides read TGTGCCAGCAGTTTATTGTCGGCAGGACTAGCCAAAAACATTCAGTACTTC. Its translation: CASSLLSAGLAKNIQYF. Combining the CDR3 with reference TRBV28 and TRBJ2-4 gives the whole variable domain DVKVTQSSRYLVKRTGEKVFLECVQDMDHENMFWYRQDPGLGLRLIYFSYDVKMKEKGDIPEGYSVSREKKERFSLILESASTNQTSMYLCASSLLSAGLAKNIQYFGAGTRLSVL.

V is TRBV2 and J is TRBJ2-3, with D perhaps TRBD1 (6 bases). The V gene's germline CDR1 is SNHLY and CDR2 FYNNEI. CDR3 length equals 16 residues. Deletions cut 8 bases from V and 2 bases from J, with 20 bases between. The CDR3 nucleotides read TGTGCCAGCCTTGAAATGGACAGAACCATCACAGATACGCAGTATTTT. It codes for CASLEMDRTITDTQYF.

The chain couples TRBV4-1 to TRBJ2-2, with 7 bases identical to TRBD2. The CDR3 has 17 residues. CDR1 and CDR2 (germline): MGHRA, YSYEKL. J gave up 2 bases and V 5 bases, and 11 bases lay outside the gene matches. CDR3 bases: TGCGCCAGCAGCGACCCGGGAGGTCGATACAACACCGGGGAGCTGTTTTTT. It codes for CASSDPGGRYNTGELFF.

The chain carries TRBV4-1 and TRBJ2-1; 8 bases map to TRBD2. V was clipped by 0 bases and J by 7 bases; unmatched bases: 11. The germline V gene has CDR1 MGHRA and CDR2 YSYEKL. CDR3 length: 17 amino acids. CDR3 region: CASSQDLREGLVNEQFF. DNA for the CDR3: TGCGCCAGCAGCCAAGATTTACGGGAGGGCTTGGTGAATGAGCAGTTCTTC.